This TCR beta chain was found in a study of control samples from healthy donors and cancer patients. Sequenced by immunoSEQ multiplex PCR; TCRdb stores in-frame clones only, minus some. The table shows about 120,000 clones, with about nine tenths occurring only once. The TCR comes from a man in his forties or fifties in good health. The specimen was blood.

The CDR3 here is CASSETRTSGYEQYF. Here the CDR3 DNA reads TGTGCCAGCAGTGAAACCCGGACTAGCGGGTACGAGCAGTACTTC. The chain is built from TRBV6-1 and TRBJ2-7; 11 nucleotides match TRBD2. Germline V gene sequence: CDR1 MNHNS, CDR2 SASEGT. The V gene end was trimmed by 2 bases and the J gene end by 4 bases; junction bases not matched to a gene: 4. The CDR3 is 15 residues long.